The clone carrying this T cell receptor (beta chain) has just one count. The length of the CDR3 is 17 residues. V lost 4 bases, J lost 6 bases, and 24 bases lay in between. CDR1 is SEHNR and CDR2 is FQNEAQ in the germline V gene (reference sequence). This record belongs to a study of blood T cell repertoires in COVID-19. TCRdb's copy holds only in-frame clones and misses some; the assay was immunoSEQ multiplex PCR. The sample contains approximately 130,000 clones, roughly four fifths of which appear only once. The chain joins TRBV7-9 to TRBJ1-2; perhaps TRBD1 as D (6 bases). This TCR was sampled from a human donor in a cohort sampled during active COVID-19. The sequenced sample consisted of peripheral blood. Written as DNA, the CDR3 is TGTGCCAGCAGCTCCCCAGTTGGGGGCGCCCGAGTTGATGGCTACACCTTC. Its protein is CASSSPVGGARVDGYTF.